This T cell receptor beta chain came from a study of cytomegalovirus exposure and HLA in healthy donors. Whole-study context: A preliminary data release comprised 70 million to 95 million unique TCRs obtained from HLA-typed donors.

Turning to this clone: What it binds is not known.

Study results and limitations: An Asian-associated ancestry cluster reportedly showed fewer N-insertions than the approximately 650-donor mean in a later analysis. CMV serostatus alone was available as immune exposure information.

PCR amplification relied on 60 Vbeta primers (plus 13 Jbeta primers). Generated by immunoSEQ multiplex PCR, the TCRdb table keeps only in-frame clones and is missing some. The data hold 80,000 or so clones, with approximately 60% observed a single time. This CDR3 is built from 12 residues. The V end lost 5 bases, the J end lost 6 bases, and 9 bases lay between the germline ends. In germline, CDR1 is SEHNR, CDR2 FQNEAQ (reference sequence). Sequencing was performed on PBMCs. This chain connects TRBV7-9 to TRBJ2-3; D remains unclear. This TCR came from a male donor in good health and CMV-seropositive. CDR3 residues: CASSILEDTQYF. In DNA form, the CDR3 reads TGTGCCAGCAGCATCCTCGAGGATACGCAGTATTTT.